The present T cell receptor beta chain was sequenced within a study of human T cells and chemical hapten exposure. Study-wide background: Doses of diphenylcyclopropenone went to the patients' scalps weekly throughout the approximately 25-week study.

Unique molecular identifiers were attached to individual cDNA molecules within the library. TCRdb ran MiXCR on the RACE reads and lists one entry per CDR3 protein. The sample comprises approximately 96,000 distinct CDR3 sequences, 9.3% of which are singletons, and more than 2% rests with the top ten. Time point of the sample: patch test 2, 6 weeks after DPC sensitization. Treatment of the sample: therapeutic diphenylcyclopropenone sensitization with weekly scalp DPC. Total RNA came from unfractionated whole blood. The junction had 7 bases not matched to a gene; V was cut back by 3 bases and J by 4 bases. CDR1 and CDR2 from the germline V gene are KGHSH and LQKENI. This CDR3 is built from 15 residues.

The clonotype was recovered from a woman in her thirties or forties with alopecia areata. Some clones in this sample may be carry-over from other donors' samples. The specimen was whole blood, collected in connection with sensitization to the hapten diphenylcyclopropenone (DPC). V and J are TRBV18 and TRBJ1-2, with 8 bases that match TRBD1. The CDR3 is CASSPTRTGGYGYTF. In DNA, the CDR3 is TGTGCCAGCTCACCCACCCGAACAGGGGGCTATGGCTACACCTTC.